Listed here are 16 T cell receptor beta chains from one sample, sequenced in a study of immune heterogeneity within non-small cell lung tumors. The TCR beta CDR3 region was amplified by multiplex PCR employing 32 V and 13 J primers. Via MiXCR, TCRdb re-called the multiplex PCR reads, giving one row per CDR3 protein. The sample holds some 10,000 distinct CDR3 sequences; around a sixth are singletons and the top ten take about 4%. Bulk tumor genomic DNA constituted the template, at 600 ng per sample. Surgical sampling yielded several biopsies per primary tumor (spaced far apart). With untreated, newly diagnosed non-small cell lung cancer, the patients went on to undergo curative surgery. Sequencing was carried out using lung tumor tissue. Receptors originate from a man aged 35 to 55 with non-small cell lung cancer.

This clonotype was observed at least ten times. The chain uses TRBV9 and TRBJ2-7; D might be TRBD2 (5 bases). The germline V gene encodes CDR1 SGDLS and CDR2 YYNGEE. V was cut by 3 bases and J by 6 bases, with 22 bases left in between. This CDR3 spans 16 amino acids. The CDR3 protein is CASSGPQDSRMGEQYF. CDR3 coding DNA: TGTGCCAGCAGCGGCCCCCAGGACTCCCGGATGGGCGAGCAGTACTTC.

This clonotype occurred many times. CDR3 in DNA: TGTGCCAGCAGCCCCCGCGGGACAACCTACGAGCAGTACTTC. This sequence encodes CASSPRGTTYEQYF. The gene calls are TRBV3-1 and TRBJ2-7; D may match TRBD1 or TRBD2 (6 bases each). This CDR3 spans 14 amino acids. V dropped 4 bases and J dropped 2 bases, with 12 bases sitting between them. CDR1 is LGHDT and CDR2 is YNNKEL in the germline V gene (reference sequence).

This clonotype is medium-sized. The CDR3 sequence: CASSEGPGQGASPLHF. CDR3 nucleotides: TGTGCCAGCAGTGAAGGACCGGGACAGGGGGCTTCACCCCTCCACTTT. The gene calls are TRBV6-1 and TRBJ1-6, with 12 positions matching TRBD1. The germline gives CDR1 MNHNS, CDR2 SASEGT. CDR3 length: 16 amino acids. The ends lost 1 base at V and 9 bases at J; junction bases unmatched: 4.

This chain links TRBV20-1 with TRBJ2-5, with D possibly being TRBD2 (5 bases). CDR1 is DFQATT, CDR2 SNEGSKA, per germline (reference sequence). The CDR3 contains 18 residues. Trimming removed 1 base at V and 2 bases at J, with 23 bases between. Here the CDR3 reads CSARGGGFYGLVQETQYF. The CDR3 DNA reads TGCAGTGCTAGAGGGGGTGGGTTTTACGGACTCGTACAAGAGACCCAGTACTTC.

Sample share makes this clonotype medium-sized (0.01 to 0.1%). The chain has TRBV4-2 and TRBJ1-5; tentatively, D is TRBD1 (5 bases). Germline loops: CDR1 LGHNA, CDR2 YNFKEQ. The ends were cut back, 8 bases at V and 0 bases at J, with 8 bases in the middle. CDR3 length: 13 residues. The CDR3 here is CASYQGSNQPQHF. For the CDR3, the DNA is TGTGCCAGCTACCAGGGTAGCAATCAGCCCCAGCATTTT.

With regard to this clonotype: Because the CDR3 is missing its conserved closing phenylalanine or tryptophan, this is likely a read error. The limits of the CDR3 on the DNA are not certain, so only TCRdb's listed CDR3 is given. The chain is built from TRBV5-1 and TRBJ2-3; the table's D gene call, TRBD1, was not cross checked with the DNA. The length of the CDR3 is 15 amino acids, counting both ends. The germline V gene has CDR1 SGHRS and CDR2 YFSETQ. The CDR3 loop reads CASRQGPFYEQYFGP.

This clonotype was observed many times. J is TRBJ1-1 and V is TRBV18; D gene uncertain. The CDR3 runs 15 residues. The V end lost 3 bases, the J end lost 6 bases, and 17 bases lay between the germline ends. Germline loops: CDR1 KGHSH, CDR2 LQKENI. The CDR3 protein is CASSPLALSQAEAFF. In DNA, the CDR3 is TGTGCCAGCTCACCTTTAGCCCTTAGCCAGGCTGAAGCTTTCTTT.

By its share, this clonotype is medium-sized (0.01 to 0.1%). The V call is TRBV2, the J call TRBJ1-1; no definite D call. The V end lost 6 bases, the J end lost 2 bases, and 10 bases lay between the germline ends. Germline V gene lookup returns CDR1 SNHLY and CDR2 FYNNEI. This CDR3 spans 13 amino acids. CDR3 nucleotide sequence: TGTGCCAGCAGGAGGGTTTTTAACACTGAAGCTTTCTTT. Its translation is CASRRVFNTEAFF. Full variable domain (outside the CDR3, taken from reference TRBV2 and TRBJ1-1): EPEVTQTPSHQVTQMGQEVILRCVPISNHLYFYWYRQILGQKVEFLVSFYNNEISEKSEIFDDQFSVERPDGSNFTLKIRSTKLEDSAMYFCASRRVFNTEAFFGQGTRLTVV.

This clonotype came up many times. J is TRBJ2-5 and V is TRBV5-6; unclear D gene. The V end was cut by 4 bases, the J end by 5 bases, with 18 bases between. Germline V gene lookup returns CDR1 SGHDT and CDR2 YYEEEE. This CDR3 has 15 residues. The CDR3 loop is CASSPFWGRMETQYF. The CDR3 DNA reads TGTGCCAGCAGCCCCTTCTGGGGTAGGATGGAGACCCAGTACTTC.

This clonotype is judged medium-sized. V gene TRBV12-3 or TRBV12-4 combines with J gene TRBJ1-4, with no clear D. Trimming removed 3 bases from V and 9 bases from J, with 8 bases in between. This CDR3 comprises 12 residues. Written as DNA, the CDR3 is TGTGCCAGCAGTTTTGTAAACCAAAAACTGTTTTTT. Its protein is CASSFVNQKLFF.

In this sample, this clonotype turned up once. This sequence joins TRBV19 and TRBJ1-3, with 8 bases that match TRBD1. From germline, CDR1 is LNHDA and CDR2 SQIVND (reference sequence). CDR3 length equals 13 residues. J lost 4 bases, V lost 6 bases, and 2 bases had no gene match. This CDR3 is CASSDRGGNTIYF. The CDR3 region has the DNA TGTGCCAGTAGCGACAGGGGAGGAAACACCATATATTTT.

This clonotype was seen ten or more times. CDR3 loop: CASSLPLQAYTPLHF. CDR3 bases: TGTGCCAGCAGCTTGCCATTACAGGCCTATACACCCCTCCACTTT. The chain couples TRBV5-5 to TRBJ1-6; possible D gene TRBD1, 5 bases. The CDR3 has 15 residues. With 1 base removed from V and 11 bases from J, the gap between germline ends came to 16 bases. Germline V gene sequence: CDR1 SGHKS, CDR2 YYEKEE (reference sequence).

Worth noting for this clonotype: A much bigger clone sits one base away, suggesting this may be a read error. V and J are TRBV6-1 and TRBJ1-1; D call uncertain. CDR1 is MNHNS and CDR2 is SASEGT in the germline V gene. The CDR3 sequence is 11 residues long. The CDR3 DNA reads as TGTGCCAGCAGGTGGTCCACTGAACCTTTCTTT. Its translation is CASRWSTEPFF.

By sample fraction, this clonotype is medium-sized. The chain links TRBV5-1 to TRBJ1-6; unclear D gene. This CDR3 is 13 amino acids long. In germline, CDR1 is SGHRS, CDR2 YFSETQ. Trimming pared 0 bases from V and 7 bases from J, leaving 5 bases between. CDR3 DNA: TGCGCCAGCAGCTTGGCAAACAATTCACCCCTCCACTTT. Its protein is CASSLANNSPLHF. Full variable domain (rest looked up from reference TRBV5-1 and TRBJ1-6): KAGVTQTPRYLIKTRGQQVTLSCSPISGHRSVSWYQQTPGQGLQFLFEYFSETQRNKGNFPGRFSGRQFSNSRSEMNVSTLELGDSALYLCASSLANNSPLHFGNGTRLTVT.

This clonotype is medium-sized. The chain couples TRBV3-1 to TRBJ1-5; possible D gene TRBD1, 5 bases. CDR1 and CDR2 (germline): LGHDT, YNNKEL (reference sequence). V lost 5 bases and J 5 bases, leaving 10 bases between the germline ends. The CDR3 is made up of 13 amino acids. The CDR3 loop reads CASSGSTDQPQHF. CDR3 DNA: TGTGCCAGCAGCGGGTCGACAGATCAGCCCCAGCATTTT.

This clonotype was detected many times. The chain carries TRBV28 and TRBJ2-3; D unresolved. CDR3 length equals 15 residues. V was trimmed by 5 bases and J by 8 bases, leaving 20 bases between them. Germline V gives CDR1 MDHEN, CDR2 SYDVKM. CDR3 region: CASSPPGRTSATQYF. The DNA for the CDR3 is TGTGCCAGCAGTCCCCCCGGGCGGACCTCTGCTACGCAGTATTTT.